One and the same sample provided the 19 T cell receptor beta chains below, sequenced in a study of tumor-infiltrating lymphocytes in localized non-small cell lung cancer. The data were produced by immunoSEQ multiplex PCR, yet TCRdb's version contains in-frame clones alone and is incomplete. The table has 11,000 to 15,000 clones, around 65% seen once; the top ten hold roughly 23%. The sequenced sample was uninvolved lung tissue not adjacent to the tumor. The source is a human donor with non-small cell lung cancer.

V usage is TRBV5-1 and J usage is TRBJ1-4; a possible D gene is TRBD1 (6 bases). The V end was cut by 4 bases, the J end by 10 bases, with 17 bases between. The germline CDR1 and CDR2 sequences are SGHRS and YFSETQ. The CDR3 is made up of 14 amino acids. This CDR3 reads CASSLDRSDGKLFF. DNA for the CDR3: TGCGCCAGCAGCCTCGACAGGTCTGATGGAAAACTGTTTTTT. The full variable domain, completed using reference TRBV5-1 and TRBJ1-4, is KAGVTQTPRYLIKTRGQQVTLSCSPISGHRSVSWYQQTPGQGLQFLFEYFSETQRNKGNFPGRFSGRQFSNSRSEMNVSTLELGDSALYLCASSLDRSDGKLFFGSGTQLSVL.

The chain joins TRBV27 to TRBJ2-7; TRBD1 might be the D (6 bases). Trimming cost V 8 bases and J 2 bases, with 19 bases left between them. The CDR3 totals 15 residues. From germline, CDR1 is MNHEY and CDR2 SMNVEV (reference sequence). CDR3 region: CASGRPRGTTYEQYF. The CDR3 DNA sequence: TGTGCCAGCGGACGACCCAGGGGTACCACCTACGAGCAGTACTTC.

V and J are TRBV7-6 and TRBJ1-1; no definite D call. Trimming took off 7 bases at V and 2 bases at J, with 23 bases between the two ends. Germline CDR1 is SGHVS and CDR2 is FNYEAQ. The CDR3 has 17 residues. CDR3 region: CASTHLGLPEGNTEAFF. In DNA form, the CDR3 reads TGTGCCAGCACCCACCTGGGCCTACCCGAGGGCAACACTGAAGCTTTCTTT.

This sequence joins TRBV28 and TRBJ2-1; no clear D. Germline assignment: CDR1 MDHEN and CDR2 SYDVKM. CDR3 length: 16 residues. V shed 4 bases and J shed 0 bases, with 13 bases lying between them. The CDR3 reads CASSSRTASSYNEQFF. CDR3 DNA: TGTGCCAGCAGTTCCAGGACCGCGAGCTCCTACAATGAGCAGTTCTTC.

The chain couples TRBV27 to TRBJ2-1, with D maybe TRBD1 (7 bases). Germline assignment: CDR1 MNHEY and CDR2 SMNVEV (reference sequence). V gave up 7 bases and J gave up 2 bases, with 12 bases separating them. CDR3 size: 14 residues. The CDR3 here is CASTRGTAYNEQFF. In DNA, the CDR3 is TGTGCCAGCACCCGGGGGACAGCCTACAATGAGCAGTTCTTC.

V and J are TRBV29-1 and TRBJ2-1; D possibly corresponds to TRBD1 (5 bases). Per the germline V gene, CDR1 is SQVTM and CDR2 is ANQGSEA. V was cut by 8 bases and J by 5 bases, with 13 bases left in between. CDR3 size: 12 residues. CDR3 DNA sequence: TGCAGCTCCCGACAGATACACAATGAGCAGTTCTTC. Its translation is CSSRQIHNEQFF.

V and J are TRBV2 and TRBJ2-3; TRBD1 matches 8 bases. Losses at the gene ends were 6 bases for V and 8 bases for J; bases not matched to a gene: 7. The germline gives CDR1 SNHLY, CDR2 FYNNEI. The CDR3 spans 13 residues. The CDR3 coding sequence is TGTGCCAGCAGGGGGACAGGCCTTACTACGCAGTATTTT. This encodes CASRGTGLTTQYF.

This clone was detected once. The chain couples TRBV5-4 to TRBJ2-7, with 11 bases aligning to TRBD1. CDR1 SGHNT and CDR2 YYREEE come from the germline V gene (reference sequence). V was pared by 4 bases and J by 3 bases, with 6 bases of the junction left unmatched. This CDR3 spans 15 amino acids. The CDR3 DNA is TGTGCCAGCAGCCTATGGACAGGGGGCATCTACGAGCAGTACTTC. Protein sequence: CASSLWTGGIYEQYF.

This clone was recorded a few times. This rearrangement joins TRBV6-6 to TRBJ1-5, with a weak D call TRBD1 (5 bases). The V end lost 6 bases, the J end lost 4 bases, and 10 bases lay between the germline ends. This CDR3 contains 13 residues. In germline, CDR1 is MNHNY, CDR2 SVGAGI (reference sequence). In nucleotides, the CDR3 is TGTGCCAGCAGCTCCGGGGGGAATCAGCCCCAGCATTTT. Encoded protein: CASSSGGNQPQHF.

This chain links TRBV7-2 with TRBJ1-1; no firm D call. The CDR3 length is 16 residues. CDR1 is SGHTA and CDR2 is FQGNSA in the germline V gene. Trimming pared 0 bases from V and 0 bases from J, leaving 11 bases between. This CDR3 reads CASSLALLYMNTEAFF. CDR3 DNA sequence: TGTGCCAGCAGCTTAGCGCTTCTATACATGAACACTGAAGCTTTCTTT. Drawing the rest from reference TRBV7-2 and TRBJ1-1, the complete variable domain is GAGVSQSPSNKVTEKGKDVELRCDPISGHTALYWYRQSLGQGLEFLIYFQGNSAPDKSGLPSDRFSAERTGGSVSTLTIQRTQQEDSAVYLCASSLALLYMNTEAFFGQGTRLTVV.

V usage is TRBV6-5 and J usage is TRBJ1-1, with 8 bases fitting TRBD1. This CDR3 is 15 amino acids long. Germline V gives CDR1 MNHEY, CDR2 SVGAGI. Unmatched junction bases numbered 6, after V lost 5 bases and J lost 1 base. CDR3 DNA: TGTGCCAGCAGTAGCGGAACAGGGGGGAACACTGAAGCTTTCTTT. Translation gives CASSSGTGGNTEAFF.

This clone was seen a single time. The V call is TRBV19, the J call TRBJ1-1; TRBD1 might be the D (5 bases). V shed 5 bases and J shed 4 bases, with 14 bases lying between them. The CDR3 loop spans 14 amino acids. Germline CDR1 is LNHDA and CDR2 is SQIVND (reference sequence). The CDR3 nucleotides are TGTGCCAGTAGTTCTCCGGGGCTTAGCACTGAAGCTTTCTTT. This codes for CASSSPGLSTEAFF.

This clone is deemed medium-sized. V and J are TRBV7-3 and TRBJ2-1; perhaps TRBD2 as D (5 bases). Trimming cost V 5 bases and J 0 bases, with 14 bases left between them. The germline V gene has CDR1 SGHTA and CDR2 FQGTGA. This CDR3 comprises 16 residues. As DNA, the CDR3 is TGTGCCAGCAGCCCACCAGCGGCAAGCTCCTACAATGAGCAGTTCTTC. Residues: CASSPPAASSYNEQFF.

The chain joins TRBV4-2 to TRBJ1-5; D might be TRBD1 (5 bases). The CDR3 covers 15 residues. CDR1 is LGHNA, CDR2 YNFKEQ, per germline. The V end was cut by 1 base, the J end by 7 bases, with 14 bases between. This chain's CDR3 is CASSQGDDIGQPQHF. For the CDR3, the DNA is TGTGCCAGCAGCCAAGGGGACGACATCGGGCAGCCCCAGCATTTT.

The gene calls are TRBV30 and TRBJ1-6; 8 positions match TRBD1. This CDR3 has 13 amino acids. With 8 bases clipped from V and 4 bases from J, the junction kept 4 bases outside the gene matches. Per the germline V gene, CDR1 is GTSNPN and CDR2 is SVGIG (reference sequence). CDR3 protein: CAHGTGYNSPLHF. The CDR3 DNA reads as TGTGCCCACGGGACAGGTTATAATTCACCCCTCCACTTT.

The chain uses TRBV5-1 and TRBJ2-7; 9 bases agree with TRBD1. Trimming at V came to 0 bases and at J to 6 bases, leaving 7 bases not matched to a gene. The CDR3 consists of 15 residues. Looked up from germline, CDR1 is SGHRS and CDR2 is YFSETQ. The DNA for the CDR3 is TGCGCCAGCAGCTTGGGGGGGACAGGGAGAATCGAGCAGTACTTC. Translated: CASSLGGTGRIEQYF.

This sequence joins TRBV19 and TRBJ2-1, with 9 positions matching TRBD1. Unmatched junction bases numbered 9, after V lost 4 bases and J lost 8 bases. CDR3 length: 15 amino acids. The germline gives CDR1 LNHDA, CDR2 SQIVND (reference sequence). CDR3 amino acids: CASSNRDRVIDEQFF. The CDR3 bases are TGTGCCAGTAGTAACCGGGACAGGGTAATCGATGAGCAGTTCTTC.

This clone is categorized as large. The V and J genes are TRBV28 and TRBJ1-1; 9 positions agree with TRBD1. The germline gives CDR1 MDHEN, CDR2 SYDVKM. The CDR3 extends over 14 amino acids. After removal of 4 bases from V and 4 bases from J, the junction contained 4 bases not matched to a gene. CDR3 region: CASSSGQGSTEAFF. The DNA of the CDR3 is TGTGCCAGCAGTTCGGGACAGGGTTCCACTGAAGCTTTCTTT. Together with reference TRBV28 and TRBJ1-1, the CDR3 gives the full variable domain: DVKVTQSSRYLVKRTGEKVFLECVQDMDHENMFWYRQDPGLGLRLIYFSYDVKMKEKGDIPEGYSVSREKKERFSLILESASTNQTSMYLCASSSGQGSTEAFFGQGTRLTVV.

In this sample, this clone turned up a few times. V and J are TRBV10-3 and TRBJ1-5; D remains ambiguous. Germline CDR1 and CDR2: ENHRY and SYGVKD. The CDR3 has 13 residues. V shed 3 bases and J shed 4 bases, with 7 bases lying between them. The CDR3 nucleotides read TGTGCCATCAGTGACGGGAGGAATCAGCCCCAGCATTTT. The encoded protein is CAISDGRNQPQHF.